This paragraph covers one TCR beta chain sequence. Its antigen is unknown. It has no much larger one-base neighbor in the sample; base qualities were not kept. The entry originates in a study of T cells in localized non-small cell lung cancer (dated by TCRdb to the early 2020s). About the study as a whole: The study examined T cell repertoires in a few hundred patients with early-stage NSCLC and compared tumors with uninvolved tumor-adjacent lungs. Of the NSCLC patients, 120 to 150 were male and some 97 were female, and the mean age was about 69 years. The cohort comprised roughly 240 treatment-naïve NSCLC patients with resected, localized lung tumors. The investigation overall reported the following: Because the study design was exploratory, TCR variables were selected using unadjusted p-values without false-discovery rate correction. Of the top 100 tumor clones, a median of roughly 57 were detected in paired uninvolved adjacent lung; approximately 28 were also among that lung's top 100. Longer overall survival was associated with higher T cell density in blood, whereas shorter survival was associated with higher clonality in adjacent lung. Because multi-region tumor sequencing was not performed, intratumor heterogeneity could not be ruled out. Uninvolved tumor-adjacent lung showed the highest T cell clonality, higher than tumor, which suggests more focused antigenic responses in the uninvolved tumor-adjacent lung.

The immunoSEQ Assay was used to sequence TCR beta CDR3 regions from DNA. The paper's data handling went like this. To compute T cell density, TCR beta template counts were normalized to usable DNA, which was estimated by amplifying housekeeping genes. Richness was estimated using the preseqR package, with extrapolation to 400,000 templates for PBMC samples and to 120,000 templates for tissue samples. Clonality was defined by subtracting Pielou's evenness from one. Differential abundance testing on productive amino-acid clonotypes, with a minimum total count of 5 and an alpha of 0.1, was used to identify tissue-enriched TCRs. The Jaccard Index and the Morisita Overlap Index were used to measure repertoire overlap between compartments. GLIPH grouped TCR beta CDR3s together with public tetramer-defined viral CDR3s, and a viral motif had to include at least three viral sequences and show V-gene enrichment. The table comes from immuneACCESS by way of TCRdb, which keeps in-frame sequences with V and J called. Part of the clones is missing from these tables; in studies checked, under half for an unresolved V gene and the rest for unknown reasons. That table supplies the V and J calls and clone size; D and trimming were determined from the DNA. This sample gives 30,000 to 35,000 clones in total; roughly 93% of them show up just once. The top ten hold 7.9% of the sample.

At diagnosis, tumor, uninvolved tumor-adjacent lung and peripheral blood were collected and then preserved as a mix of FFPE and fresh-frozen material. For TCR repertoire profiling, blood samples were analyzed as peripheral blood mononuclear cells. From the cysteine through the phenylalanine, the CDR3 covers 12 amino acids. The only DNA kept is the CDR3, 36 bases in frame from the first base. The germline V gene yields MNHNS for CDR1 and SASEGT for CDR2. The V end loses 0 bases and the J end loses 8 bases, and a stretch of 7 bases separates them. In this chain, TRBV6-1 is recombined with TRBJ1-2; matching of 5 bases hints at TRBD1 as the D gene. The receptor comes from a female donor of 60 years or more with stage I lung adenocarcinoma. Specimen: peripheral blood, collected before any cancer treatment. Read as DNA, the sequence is TGTGCCAGCAGTGAAGCCGGGGGAGGCTACACCTTC. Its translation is CASSEAGGGYTF.